A selection of T cell receptor beta chains follows, all from one sample in a study of glioma-infiltrating T cells. One entry per CDR3 protein results from TCRdb running MiXCR on the multiplex PCR reads. The data contain fewer than 500,000 distinct CDR3 sequences, roughly two fifths of them singletons. The sequencing input was glioma tissue, nonneoplastic brain tissue, or PBMCs (not recorded which). The receptors come from a human donor with low-grade glioma or glioblastoma, undergoing nonglioma brain surgery, or in good health (not recorded which). CDR3s include the opening cysteine and the closing phenylalanine or tryptophan. D genes are given only for firm matches. Clone size is given for some rows only: seen once, a few or many times, or a class if the clone is expanded.

J gene | CDR3 length | D gene | clone size | V gene | CDR3 protein | CDR3 DNA
TRBJ2-7 | 15 | TRBD2 | NA | TRBV20-1 | CSADERASGSYEQYF | TGCAGTGCTGACGAGAGGGCTAGCGGCTCCTACGAGCAGTACTTC
TRBJ2-3 | 16 | TRBD2 | once | TRBV4-1 | CASSQDGGAGADTQYF | TGCGCCAGCAGCCAAGACGGGGGGGCAGGGGCAGATACGCAGTATTTT
TRBJ2-2 | 16 | NA | few | TRBV27 | CASTTPRQAATGELFF | TGTGCCAGCACCACCCCCCGCCAGGCGGCCACCGGGGAGCTGTTTTTT
TRBJ2-1 | 13 | NA | NA | TRBV20-1 | CSARVFGVDEQFF | TGCAGTGCTAGAGTGTTTGGGGTGGATGAGCAGTTCTTC
TRBJ1-6 | 11 | NA | many | TRBV20-1 | CSAPFGSPLHF | TGCAGTGCCCCCTTCGGGTCACCCCTCCACTTT
TRBJ2-3 | 16 | NA | few | TRBV15 | CATRRHGDEVTDTQYF | TGTGCCACCAGAAGGCACGGGGACGAAGTCACAGATACGCAGTATTTT
TRBJ2-6 | 20 | TRBD1 | NA | TRBV7-3 | CASSFQLGTGGFSGANVLTF | TGTGCCAGCAGCTTCCAGCTTGGGACAGGGGGCTTTTCTGGGGCCAACGTCCTGACTTTC
TRBJ2-5 | 14 | TRBD2 | few | TRBV6-2/TRBV6-3 | CASSLAGVRETQYF | TGTGCCAGCAGTCTAGCGGGAGTCCGAGAGACCCAGTACTTC
TRBJ2-1 | 13 | NA | few | TRBV27 | CAGSGRLYNEQFF | TGTGCCGGCAGTGGAAGACTCTACAATGAGCAGTTCTTC
TRBJ1-6 | 15 | NA | many | TRBV6-1 | CASSESGQGNSPLHF | TGTGCCAGCAGTGAATCGGGACAAGGGAATTCACCCCTCCACTTT
TRBJ1-2 | 13 | NA | NA | TRBV5-4 | CASSFYYGNGYTF | TGTGCCAGCAGCTTCTATTATGGGAATGGCTACACCTTC
TRBJ2-7 | 12 | NA | NA | TRBV29-1 | CSVYRESGEQYF | TGCAGCGTTTACAGGGAGTCCGGGGAGCAGTACTTC
TRBJ2-1 | 14 | NA | NA | TRBV28 | CASSLTPWGNEQFF | TGTGCCAGCAGTTTAACCCCGTGGGGAAATGAGCAGTTCTTC
TRBJ2-3 | 13 | NA | once | TRBV7-2 | CASSYRVSDTQYF | TGTGCCAGCAGTTATAGAGTCTCGGATACGCAGTATTTT
TRBJ2-7 | 14 | NA | NA | TRBV20-1 | CGATNRVELYEQYF | TGCGGTGCTACTAACAGGGTAGAATTGTACGAGCAGTACTTC
TRBJ2-2 | 16 | NA | NA | TRBV11-2 | CASSRGEAVNTWELFF | TGTGCCAGCAGCCGAGGCGAGGCGGTGAACACCTGGGAGCTGTTTTTT